This note documents a single T cell receptor (beta chain) sequence. Trimming stripped 7 bases from V and 0 bases from J, with 19 bases between. The CDR3 is made up of 17 amino acids. MiXCR, run by TCRdb on the PCR reads, gives a single entry per CDR3 protein. Among a few hundred thousand distinct CDR3 sequences, roughly a fifth were seen once, and the ten largest hold approximately 0.84%. The data stem from a study of molecular identifiers for immune sequencing clone quantification. The receptor was isolated from a human donor in good health. Some libraries in this study had Jurkat cell RNA spiked in. Sequencing input: naive CD8+ T cells from blood, with Jurkat cell RNA spiked in. Subset noted: FACS-sorted CD8+CD4-CCR7+CD45RA+ naive T cells. The V and J genes are TRBV12-3 or TRBV12-4 and TRBJ1-3; no reliable D call. Here the CDR3 reads CASKRSGGTHSGNTIYF. In DNA, the CDR3 is TGTGCCAGCAAGAGGTCCGGAGGAACCCACTCTGGAAACACCATATATTTT.